A single sample gave rise to the 22 T cell receptor beta chains below, sequenced in a study of blood T cell repertoires in COVID-19. Clones were read by immunoSEQ multiplex PCR, and TCRdb kept only the in-frame ones, dropping some. The table has under 250,000 clones, about four fifths seen once. Material for sequencing was peripheral blood. Every receptor here comes from a woman aged 40 to 55 with active or convalescent COVID-19.

The V and J genes are TRBV10-1 and TRBJ2-7; 10 nucleotides line up with TRBD1. The CDR3 is 15 amino acids. CDR1 is WNHNN, CDR2 SYGVQD, per germline (reference sequence). Unmatched junction bases numbered 11, after V lost 8 bases and J lost 4 bases. CDR3 nucleotides: TGCGCCAGCTCCCCCGGACAGGGGGTTCGGTACGAGCAGTACTTC. Translated, it gives CASSPGQGVRYEQYF.

Only a few counts were recorded for this clone. This chain links TRBV24-1 with TRBJ2-7; 7 bases align to TRBD1. The CDR3 is made up of 13 amino acids. Germline loops: CDR1 KGHDR, CDR2 SFDVKD. Trimming at V came to 9 bases and at J to 0 bases, leaving 4 bases not matched to a gene. DNA for the CDR3: TGTGCCACCGGACAGGCCAGCTCCTACGAGCAGTACTTC. This gives the protein CATGQASSYEQYF.

The chain is built from TRBV7-2 and TRBJ2-3; D call uncertain. The CDR3 spans 14 residues. Germline V gene sequence: CDR1 SGHTA, CDR2 FQGNSA. Trimming cost V 0 bases and J 0 bases, with 4 bases left between them. CDR3: CASSLAASTDTQYF. The CDR3 bases are TGTGCCAGCAGCTTAGCGGCTAGCACAGATACGCAGTATTTT. Combining the CDR3 with reference TRBV7-2 and TRBJ2-3 gives the whole variable domain GAGVSQSPSNKVTEKGKDVELRCDPISGHTALYWYRQSLGQGLEFLIYFQGNSAPDKSGLPSDRFSAERTGGSVSTLTIQRTQQEDSAVYLCASSLAASTDTQYFGPGTRLTVL.

J is TRBJ2-3 and V is TRBV5-4; a possible D gene is TRBD2 (6 bases). The CDR3 is 16 amino acids. Germline values: CDR1 SGHNT, CDR2 YYREEE (reference sequence). V was clipped by 0 bases and J by 2 bases, with 13 bases between them. The DNA of the CDR3 is TGTGCCAGCAGCTTGGGTACGGGGGTAAACACAGATACGCAGTATTTT. Protein: CASSLGTGVNTDTQYF.

This clone showed up just a few times. The chain uses TRBV10-3 and TRBJ2-7, with 10 bases lining up with TRBD2. Germline CDR1 ENHRY, CDR2 SYGVKD. Trimming took 3 bases from V and 2 from J; bases not matched to a gene: 4. This CDR3 spans 15 amino acids. CDR3 in DNA: TGTGCCATCAGTGACATCCTAGCGGGAGCCTACGAGCAGTACTTC. Translated, it gives CAISDILAGAYEQYF.

The chain links TRBV7-9 to TRBJ2-4; D perhaps matches TRBD1 (6 bases). The V and J ends lost 4 bases and 0 bases respectively, with 16 bases between them. Germline V CDR1 and CDR2: SEHNR, FQNEAQ (reference sequence). The CDR3 is made up of 17 amino acids. In DNA form, the CDR3 reads TGTGCCAGCAGCTCATTTGTGGGGGCTGGAGCCAAAAACATTCAGTACTTC. Residues: CASSSFVGAGAKNIQYF. Full variable domain (outside the CDR3, taken from reference TRBV7-9 and TRBJ2-4): DTGVSQNPRHKITKRGQNVTFRCDPISEHNRLYWYRQTLGQGPEFLTYFQNEAQLEKSRLLSDRFSAERPKGSFSTLEIQRTEQGDSAMYLCASSSFVGAGAKNIQYFGAGTRLSVL.

This sequence joins TRBV5-1 and TRBJ2-7; 7 bases match TRBD1. This CDR3 comprises 13 residues. CDR1 and CDR2 (germline): SGHRS, YFSETQ. After removal of 4 bases from V and 5 bases from J, the junction contained 6 bases not matched to a gene. CDR3 amino acids: CASSEDTGDEQYF. Written as DNA, the CDR3 is TGCGCCAGCAGCGAGGACACAGGGGACGAGCAGTACTTC.

The chain couples TRBV27 to TRBJ2-7; tentatively, D is TRBD1 (6 bases). V was trimmed by 6 bases and J by 2 bases, leaving 8 bases between them. The CDR3 loop spans 12 amino acids. Per the germline V gene, CDR1 is MNHEY and CDR2 is SMNVEV (reference sequence). The CDR3 protein is CASSQGTYEQYF. CDR3 nucleotides: TGTGCCAGCAGCCAGGGGACCTACGAGCAGTACTTC.

This chain connects TRBV27 to TRBJ1-2, with a possible D match to TRBD1 (6 bases). This CDR3 is 14 amino acids long. V was trimmed by 6 bases and J by 4 bases, leaving 15 bases between them. Germline V gives CDR1 MNHEY, CDR2 SMNVEV (reference sequence). This CDR3 is CASSLGALGYGYTF. In nucleotides, the CDR3 is TGTGCCAGCAGCTTGGGGGCGCTGGGCTATGGCTACACCTTC.

The V call is TRBV6-2 or TRBV6-3, the J call TRBJ2-3, with TRBD1 identical over 9 bases. CDR3 length equals 16 residues. Germline V gene sequence: CDR1 MNHEY, CDR2 SVGEGT. Germline trimming cut 5 bases from V and 0 bases from J; bases unmatched to any gene: 6. This chain's CDR3 is CASSTGTGISTDTQYF. DNA of the CDR3: TGTGCCAGCAGTACCGGGACAGGGATCAGCACAGATACGCAGTATTTT.

The chain carries TRBV18 and TRBJ1-2; 7 bases align to TRBD1. This CDR3 is 13 amino acids long. Germline V lookup: CDR1 KGHSH, CDR2 LQKENI. The V and J ends lost 3 bases and 8 bases, in that order; junction bases with no gene match: 6. CDR3 nucleotides: TGTGCCAGCTCACCTGACAGGGATCAGGGCTACACCTTC. It yields the protein CASSPDRDQGYTF. The full variable domain, its missing parts supplied by reference TRBV18 and TRBJ1-2, is NAGVMQNPRHLVRRRGQEARLRCSPMKGHSHVYWYRQLPEEGLKFMVYLQKENIIDESGMPKERFSAEFPKEGPSILRIQQVVRGDSAAYFCASSPDRDQGYTFGSGTRLTVV.

This rearrangement joins TRBV4-2 to TRBJ2-7; possibly TRBD2 for D (5 bases). This CDR3 has 14 residues. Germline V lookup: CDR1 LGHNA, CDR2 YNFKEQ. Trimming left V 8 bases short and J 2 bases short, with 16 bases between. The CDR3 spells CASSSIHGTYEQYF. The CDR3 nucleotides are TGTGCCAGCTCAAGCATTCACGGGACCTACGAGCAGTACTTC.

V is TRBV19 and J is TRBJ1-4, with D possibly TRBD1 on 6 matching bases. Per germline, CDR1 LNHDA and CDR2 SQIVND (reference sequence). Trimming left V 6 bases short and J 8 bases short, with 10 bases between. This CDR3 spans 12 amino acids. Here the CDR3 reads CASRHDREKLFF. In nucleotides, the CDR3 is TGTGCCAGTAGGCATGACAGGGAAAAACTGTTTTTT.

The rearrangement joins TRBV27 to TRBJ1-4; D possibly corresponds to TRBD1 (5 bases). V gave up 4 bases and J gave up 12 bases, with 18 bases separating them. The CDR3 loop spans 14 amino acids. Germline V lookup: CDR1 MNHEY, CDR2 SMNVEV (reference sequence). Here the CDR3 reads CASSSQGLAGELFF. The CDR3 region has the DNA TGTGCCAGCAGTTCCCAGGGTCTAGCGGGGGAACTGTTTTTT.

The CDR3 reads CASSQYREPPGGANVLTF. In nucleotides, the CDR3 is TGCGCCAGCAGTCAATATCGGGAACCGCCCGGTGGGGCCAACGTCCTGACTTTC. The rearrangement joins TRBV23-1 to TRBJ2-6; possibly TRBD2 for D (5 bases). TRBV23-1 is reported as an ORF; its role is uncertain. The V and J ends lost 1 base and 3 bases respectively, with 16 bases between them. The CDR3 has 18 amino acids.

The chain is built from TRBV27 and TRBJ2-1; D not resolved. The CDR3 runs to 13 residues. Germline V gene data show CDR1 as MNHEY and CDR2 as SMNVEV (reference sequence). The V gene lost 1 base and the J gene lost 5 bases, with 6 bases spanning the gap. CDR3 nucleotides: TGTGCCAGCAGTTTATATAGTAACAATGAGCAGTTCTTC. Amino acid sequence: CASSLYSNNEQFF.

The chain combines TRBV4-3 with TRBJ1-4; the D is unclear. Germline V gene data show CDR1 as LGHNA and CDR2 as YSLEER. CDR3 length equals 15 residues. The V end was cut by 0 bases, the J end by 7 bases, with 12 bases between. CDR3 DNA sequence: TGCGCCAGCAGCCAAGATTCGCATCCTACTGAAAAACTGTTTTTT. Its translation is CASSQDSHPTEKLFF.

V and J are TRBV14 and TRBJ2-7, with a tentative D call TRBD2 (5 bases). Germline lookup yields CDR1 SGHDN and CDR2 FVKESK. The V end was cut by 1 base, the J end by 3 bases, with 16 bases between. The CDR3 extends over 16 amino acids. CDR3 residues: CASSQVAFGSNYEQYF. The CDR3 coding sequence is TGTGCCAGCAGCCAAGTCGCATTTGGGAGTAACTACGAGCAGTACTTC.

This clone has at least ten counts. This chain joins TRBV6-6 and TRBJ1-6, with D possibly being TRBD1 (6 bases). Germline V gives CDR1 MNHNY, CDR2 SVGAGI (reference sequence). Trimming pared 6 bases from V and 7 bases from J, leaving 13 bases between. The CDR3 extends over 14 amino acids. CDR3 residues: CASRAGTPNSPLHF. The CDR3, as DNA: TGTGCCAGCAGGGCCGGGACACCGAATTCACCCCTCCACTTT.

The chain couples TRBV4-2 to TRBJ1-5; TRBD1 matches 8 bases. Germline V lookup: CDR1 LGHNA, CDR2 YNFKEQ. V lost 4 bases to trimming and J lost 7 bases; unmatched junction nucleotides: 9. The CDR3 length is 15 residues. Here the CDR3 reads CASSRSQGVGQPQHF. CDR3 sequence (DNA): TGTGCCAGCAGCCGGTCACAGGGGGTGGGGCAGCCCCAGCATTTT.

This clone has just one count. The chain employs TRBV14 and TRBJ2-1, with TRBD1 matching 7 bases. The CDR3 loop spans 13 amino acids. CDR1 and CDR2 (germline): SGHDN, FVKESK. J gave up 12 bases and V 1 base, and 6 bases lay outside the gene matches. CDR3 bases: TGTGCCAGCAGCCAAGCAGGGGGTCCGGTGCAGTTCTTC. This gives the protein CASSQAGGPVQFF.

V usage is TRBV5-8 and J usage is TRBJ1-1; possible D gene TRBD1, 5 bases. CDR1 is SGHTS, CDR2 YDEGEE, per germline. V was shortened by 4 bases and J by 1 base, with 14 bases between the two germline ends. The CDR3 extends over 15 amino acids. The CDR3 sequence is CASSPARGWNTEAFF. The CDR3 nucleotides read TGTGCCAGCAGCCCAGCTAGGGGTTGGAACACTGAAGCTTTCTTT.